The present TCR beta chain was sequenced within a study of long-term antiretroviral therapy in people with HIV. Findings of the study overall: Repertoires from HIV showed CDR3 length ranges narrower than those of controls.

The libraries were made with immunoSEQ v3.0 at survey level. Using immunoSEQ multiplex PCR, the repertoire was profiled, and TCRdb retains in-frame clones only, with some absent. The sample yields 10,000 to 15,000 clones, roughly 80% seen once. J gave up 9 bases and V 3 bases, and 2 bases lay outside the gene matches. The germline CDR1 and CDR2 sequences are SGHRS and YFSETQ. The CDR3 spans 11 residues. Comment on this clone: Antigen: not known.

The receptor's source is a woman between 18 and 30 years old with HIV. The material was unsorted PBMCs, obtained 1.3 years after starting antiretroviral therapy. This chain connects TRBV5-1 to TRBJ1-1; 7 bases agree with TRBD1. CDR3 sequence (DNA): TGCGCCAGCAGCTGGGGACAGAAAGCTTTCTTT. Its protein is CASSWGQKAFF.